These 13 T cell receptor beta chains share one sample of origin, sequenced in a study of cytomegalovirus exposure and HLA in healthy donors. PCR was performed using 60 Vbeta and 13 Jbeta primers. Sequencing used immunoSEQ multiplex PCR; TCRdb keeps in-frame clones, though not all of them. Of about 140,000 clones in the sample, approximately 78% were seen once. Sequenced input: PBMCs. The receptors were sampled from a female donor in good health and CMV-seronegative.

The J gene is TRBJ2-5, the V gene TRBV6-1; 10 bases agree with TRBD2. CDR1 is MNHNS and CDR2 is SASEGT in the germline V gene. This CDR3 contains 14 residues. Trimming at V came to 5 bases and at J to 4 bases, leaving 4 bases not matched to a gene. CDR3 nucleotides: TGTGCCAGCAGTATAGCGGGGGGAGGAGAGACCCAGTACTTC. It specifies CASSIAGGGETQYF.

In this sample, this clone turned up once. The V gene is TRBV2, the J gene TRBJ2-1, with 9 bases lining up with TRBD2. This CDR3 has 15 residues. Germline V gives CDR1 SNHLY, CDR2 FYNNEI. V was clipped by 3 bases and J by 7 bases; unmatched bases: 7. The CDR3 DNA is TGTGCCAGCAGTGATAGGCTAGCGGGATTGAATGAGCAGTTCTTC. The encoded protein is CASSDRLAGLNEQFF.

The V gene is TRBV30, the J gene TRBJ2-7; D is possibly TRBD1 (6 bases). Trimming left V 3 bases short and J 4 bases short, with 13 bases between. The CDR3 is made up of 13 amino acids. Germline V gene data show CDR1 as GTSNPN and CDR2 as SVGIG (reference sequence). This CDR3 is CAWSRGQTYEQYF. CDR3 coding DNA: TGTGCCTGGAGCCGCGGACAGACATACGAGCAGTACTTC.

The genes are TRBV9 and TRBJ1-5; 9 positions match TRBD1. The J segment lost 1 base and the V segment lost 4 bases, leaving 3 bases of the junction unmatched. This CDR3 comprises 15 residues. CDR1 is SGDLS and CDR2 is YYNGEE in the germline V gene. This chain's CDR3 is CASSLTGGSNQPQHF. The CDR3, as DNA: TGTGCCAGCAGCCTGACAGGGGGGAGCAATCAGCCCCAGCATTTT.

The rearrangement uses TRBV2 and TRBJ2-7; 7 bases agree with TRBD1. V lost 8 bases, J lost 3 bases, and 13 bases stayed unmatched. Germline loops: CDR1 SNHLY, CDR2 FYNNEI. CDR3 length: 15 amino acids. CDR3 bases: TGTGCCAGCCGGCCCAGGGGGAGCGGACACTACGAGCAGTACTTC. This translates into CASRPRGSGHYEQYF.

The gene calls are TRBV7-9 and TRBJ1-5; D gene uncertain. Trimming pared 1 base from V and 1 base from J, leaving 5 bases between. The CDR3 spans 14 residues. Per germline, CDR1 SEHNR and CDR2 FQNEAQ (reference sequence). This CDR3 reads CASSLETSNQPQHF. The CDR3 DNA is TGTGCCAGCAGCTTAGAGACAAGCAATCAGCCCCAGCATTTT.

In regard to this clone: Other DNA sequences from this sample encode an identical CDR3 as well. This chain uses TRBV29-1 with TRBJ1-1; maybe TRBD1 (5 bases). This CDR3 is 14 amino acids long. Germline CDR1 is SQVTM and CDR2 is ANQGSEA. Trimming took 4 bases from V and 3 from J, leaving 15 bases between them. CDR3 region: CSVGGGGEYTEAFF. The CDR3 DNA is TGCAGCGTTGGTGGGGGGGGTGAGTACACTGAAGCTTTCTTT.

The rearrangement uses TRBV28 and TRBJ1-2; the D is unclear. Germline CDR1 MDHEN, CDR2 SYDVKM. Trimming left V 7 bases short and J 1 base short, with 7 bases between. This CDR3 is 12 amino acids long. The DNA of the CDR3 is TGTGCCAGCATGGGGAGTAACTATGGCTACACCTTC. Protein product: CASMGSNYGYTF.

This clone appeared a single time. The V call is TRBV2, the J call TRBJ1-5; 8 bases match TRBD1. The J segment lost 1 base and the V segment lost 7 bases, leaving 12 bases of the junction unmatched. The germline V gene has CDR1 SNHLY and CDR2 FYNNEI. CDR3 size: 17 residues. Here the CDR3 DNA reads TGTGCCAGCACTCCCGGACAGGGTGGGTCGAGCAATCAGCCCCAGCATTTT. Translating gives CASTPGQGGSSNQPQHF.

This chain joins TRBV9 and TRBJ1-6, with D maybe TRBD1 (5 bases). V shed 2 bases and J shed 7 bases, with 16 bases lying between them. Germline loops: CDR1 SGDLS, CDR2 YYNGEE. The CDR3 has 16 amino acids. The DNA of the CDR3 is TGTGCCAGCAGCGTCGGACCGGCAGGGAGGAATTCACCCCTCCACTTT. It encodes CASSVGPAGRNSPLHF.

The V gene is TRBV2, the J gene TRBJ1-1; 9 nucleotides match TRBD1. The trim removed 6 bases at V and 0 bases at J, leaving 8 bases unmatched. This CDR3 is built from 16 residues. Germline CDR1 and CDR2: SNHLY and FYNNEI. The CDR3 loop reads CASRQRGTGMNTEAFF. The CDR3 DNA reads TGTGCCAGCAGGCAAAGAGGGACAGGGATGAACACTGAAGCTTTCTTT.

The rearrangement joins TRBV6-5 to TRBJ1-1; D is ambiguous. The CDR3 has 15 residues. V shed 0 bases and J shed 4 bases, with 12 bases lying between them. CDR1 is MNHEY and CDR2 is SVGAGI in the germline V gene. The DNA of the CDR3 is TGTGCCAGCAGTTACTCCCCGGGATCGGGCACTGAAGCTTTCTTT. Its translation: CASSYSPGSGTEAFF.

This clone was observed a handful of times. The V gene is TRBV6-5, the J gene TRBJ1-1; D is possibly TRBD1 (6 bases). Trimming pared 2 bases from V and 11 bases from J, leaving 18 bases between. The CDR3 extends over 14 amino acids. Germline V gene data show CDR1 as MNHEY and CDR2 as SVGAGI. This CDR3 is CASSYQVQGQGAFF. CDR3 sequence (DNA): TGTGCCAGCAGTTACCAGGTACAGGGCCAAGGGGCTTTCTTT.